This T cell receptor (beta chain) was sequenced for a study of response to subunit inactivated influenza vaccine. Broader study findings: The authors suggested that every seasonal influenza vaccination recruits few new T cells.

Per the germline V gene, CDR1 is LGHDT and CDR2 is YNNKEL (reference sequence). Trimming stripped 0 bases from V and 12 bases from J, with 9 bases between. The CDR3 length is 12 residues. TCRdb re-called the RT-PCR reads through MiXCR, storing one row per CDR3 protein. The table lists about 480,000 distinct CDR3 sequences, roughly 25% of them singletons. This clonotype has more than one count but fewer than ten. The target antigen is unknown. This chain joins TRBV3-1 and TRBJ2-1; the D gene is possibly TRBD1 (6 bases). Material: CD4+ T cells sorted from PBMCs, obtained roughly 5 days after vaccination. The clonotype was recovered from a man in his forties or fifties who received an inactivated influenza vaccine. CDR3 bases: TGTGCCAGCAGCCAAGAGGGGGCCGTGCAGTTCTTC. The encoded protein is CASSQEGAVQFF.